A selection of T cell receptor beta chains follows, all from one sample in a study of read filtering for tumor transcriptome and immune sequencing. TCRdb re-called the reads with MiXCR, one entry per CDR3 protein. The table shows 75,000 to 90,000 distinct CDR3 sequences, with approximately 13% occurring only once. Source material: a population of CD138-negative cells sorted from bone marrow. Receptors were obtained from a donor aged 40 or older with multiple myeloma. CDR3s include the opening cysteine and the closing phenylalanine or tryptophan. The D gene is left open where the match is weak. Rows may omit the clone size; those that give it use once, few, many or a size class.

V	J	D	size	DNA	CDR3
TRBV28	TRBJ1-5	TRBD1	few	TGTGCCAGCAGCACAGGGGGACATCAGCCCCAGCATTTT	CASSTGGHQPQHF
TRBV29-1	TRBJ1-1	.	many	TGCAGCGTTCACGAAGGGGGGAACACTGAAGCTTTCTTT	CSVHEGGNTEAFF
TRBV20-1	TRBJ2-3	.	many	TGCAGTGCTAGAGATGCGGGGTCGGGCACAGATACGCAGTATTTT	CSARDAGSGTDTQYF
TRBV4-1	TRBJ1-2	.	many	TGCGCCAGCAGTAGAACTGGAGAGGGGGTAATGTCTGGCGGCTACACCTTC	CASSRTGEGVMSGGYTF
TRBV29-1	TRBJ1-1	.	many	TGCAGCGTTGAAAACACTGAAGCTTTCTTT	CSVENTEAFF
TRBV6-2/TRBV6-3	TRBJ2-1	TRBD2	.	TGTGCCAGCAGTCCCAGACTAGCGGGAGGGCAAGACAATGAGCAGTTCTTC	CASSPRLAGGQDNEQFF
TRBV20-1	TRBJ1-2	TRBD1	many	TGCAGTGCTAAGACAGGGAACTATGGCTACACCTTC	CSAKTGNYGYTF
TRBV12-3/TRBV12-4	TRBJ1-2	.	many	TGTGCCAGCAGTTTAATTTCCGGCTATGGCTACACCTTC	CASSLISGYGYTF
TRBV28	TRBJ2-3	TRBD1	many	TGTGCCAGCAGTTCTATAGGGGGCCTCACAGATACGCAGTATTTT	CASSSIGGLTDTQYF
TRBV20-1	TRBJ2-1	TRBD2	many	TGCAGTGCTAGAAAGGCTAGCGGGAGCAATGAGCAGTTCTTC	CSARKASGSNEQFF
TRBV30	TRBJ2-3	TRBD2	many	TGTGCCTGGAGTCCGGGACTAGCGACAGATACGCAGTATTTT	CAWSPGLATDTQYF
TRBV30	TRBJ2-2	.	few	TGTGCCTGGAGTGTCAAGGGGTACACCGGGGAGCTGTTTTTT	CAWSVKGYTGELFF
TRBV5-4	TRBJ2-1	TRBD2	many	TGTGCCAGCAGTACTAGCGGGGGAAACAATGAGCAGTTCTTC	CASSTSGGNNEQFF
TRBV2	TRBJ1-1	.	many	TGTGCCAGCAGTCAGGACAGTGGGAACACTGAAGCTTTCTTT	CASSQDSGNTEAFF
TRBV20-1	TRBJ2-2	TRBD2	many	TGCAGTGCTCGTAGCGGGAGGTACACCGGGGAGCTGTTTTTT	CSARSGRYTGELFF
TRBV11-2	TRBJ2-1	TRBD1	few	TGTGCCAGCAGCTTAGATGCAGGGGGCAATGAGCAGTTCTTC	CASSLDAGGNEQFF
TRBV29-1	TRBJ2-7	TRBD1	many	TGCAGCGTCGACCTGGGACAGGGCTACGAGCAGTACTTC	CSVDLGQGYEQYF
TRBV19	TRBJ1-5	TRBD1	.	TGTGCCAGTAGGTTGACAGGGGGCGGTCAGCCCCAGCATTTT	CASRLTGGGQPQHF
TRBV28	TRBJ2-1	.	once	TGTGCCAGCAGCCTCCCTAGCGCCTACAATGAGCAGTTCTTC	CASSLPSAYNEQFF
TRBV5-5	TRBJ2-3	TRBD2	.	TGTGCCAGCGGGGGGGGATCAGATACGCAGTATTTT	CASGGGSDTQYF
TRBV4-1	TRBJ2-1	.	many	TGCGCCAGCAGCCAAGGTAGCAGGCCCTCCTACAATGAGCAGTTCTTC	CASSQGSRPSYNEQFF
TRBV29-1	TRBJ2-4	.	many	TGCAGCGTTGGGGACCCAGCAAGTAGCATTCAGTACTTC	CSVGDPASSIQYF
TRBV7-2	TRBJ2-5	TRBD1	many	TGTGCCAGCAGCTTTACGACAGGGGTGGGGGAGACCCAGTACTTC	CASSFTTGVGETQYF
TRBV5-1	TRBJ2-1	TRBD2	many	TGCGCCAGCAGCTTGGGGGGAGGGTCTAGCTCCTACAATGAGCAGTTCTTC	CASSLGGGSSSYNEQFF
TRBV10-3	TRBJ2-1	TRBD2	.	TGTGCCATCAGTTTCCCGGGACTAGCGGGGAATGAGCAGTTCTTC	CAISFPGLAGNEQFF
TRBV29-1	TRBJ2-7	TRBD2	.	TGCAGCGCCCGGGGGGGCCCCCCCTACGAGCAGTACTTC	CSARGGPPYEQYF
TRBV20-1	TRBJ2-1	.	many	TGCAGTGCTCCTGATGTGGGCAATGAGCAGTTCTTC	CSAPDVGNEQFF
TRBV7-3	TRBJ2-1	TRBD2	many	TGTGCCAGCAGCCCCGCCCCCGGGACTAGCGGGATTCTCGAGGAGCAGTTCTTC	CASSPAPGTSGILEEQFF
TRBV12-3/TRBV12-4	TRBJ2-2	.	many	TGTGCCAGCAGTTTTCCCCTGGCAGGGGTCACCGGGGAGCTGTTTTTT	CASSFPLAGVTGELFF
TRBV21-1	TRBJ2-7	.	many	TGTGCCAGCAGCAGAGCGGGATATGGGGCACACACCTACGAGCAGTACTTC	CASSRAGYGAHTYEQYF
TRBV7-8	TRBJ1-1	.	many	TGTGCCAGCAGCTTAGGGGATGGGACCCTGAACACTGAAGCTTTCTTT	CASSLGDGTLNTEAFF
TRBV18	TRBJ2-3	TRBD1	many	TGTGCCAGCTCACCCTACACAGGGGGCACAGATACGCAGTATTTT	CASSPYTGGTDTQYF
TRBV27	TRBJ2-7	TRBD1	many	TGTGCCAGCAGTGCGGACAGGGGACGGGGCGAGCAGTACTTC	CASSADRGRGEQYF